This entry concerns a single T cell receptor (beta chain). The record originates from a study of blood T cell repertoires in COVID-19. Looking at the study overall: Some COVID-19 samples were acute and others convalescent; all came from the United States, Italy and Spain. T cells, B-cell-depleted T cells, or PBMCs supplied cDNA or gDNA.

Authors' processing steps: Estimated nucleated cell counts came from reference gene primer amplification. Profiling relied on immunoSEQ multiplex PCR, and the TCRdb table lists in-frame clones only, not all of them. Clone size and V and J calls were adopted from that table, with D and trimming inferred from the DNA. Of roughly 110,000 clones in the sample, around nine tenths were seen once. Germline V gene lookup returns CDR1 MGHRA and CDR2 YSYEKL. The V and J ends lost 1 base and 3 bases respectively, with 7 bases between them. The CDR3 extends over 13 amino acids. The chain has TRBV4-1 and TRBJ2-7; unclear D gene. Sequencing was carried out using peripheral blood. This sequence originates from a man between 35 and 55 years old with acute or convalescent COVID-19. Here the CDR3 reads CASSQALYYEQYF. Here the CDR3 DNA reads TGCGCCAGCAGCCAAGCCCTATACTACGAGCAGTACTTC.